The 4 T cell receptor beta chains given below trace back to one sample, sequenced in a study of technical replicates of blood from a handful of donors. Produced via immunoSEQ multiplex PCR; TCRdb's table is partial and in-frame only. The data show over 85,000 clones, roughly 93% seen once. Sequencing was done on a sample of T cells isolated from PBMCs. These receptors were taken from a human donor in good health.

V and J are TRBV5-1 and TRBJ1-1; D is uncertain. The V gene's germline CDR1 is SGHRS and CDR2 YFSETQ. V gave up 1 base and J gave up 3 bases, with 7 bases separating them. The CDR3 is made up of 13 amino acids. The CDR3: CASSLQSHTEAFF. Written as DNA, the CDR3 is TGCGCCAGCAGCTTGCAGTCGCACACTGAAGCTTTCTTT.

J is TRBJ1-3 and V is TRBV27, with D unresolved. CDR1 MNHEY and CDR2 SMNVEV come from the germline V gene (reference sequence). This CDR3 comprises 15 residues. V lost 4 bases and J 2 bases, leaving 12 bases between the germline ends. Here the CDR3 reads CASSSGVAPGNTIYF. The CDR3 DNA reads as TGTGCCAGCAGTTCCGGGGTGGCTCCTGGAAACACCATATATTTT.

The chain carries TRBV5-6 and TRBJ1-5; no clear D. Germline V gives CDR1 SGHDT, CDR2 YYEEEE. The CDR3 extends over 16 amino acids. Trimming shortened V by 1 base and J by 0 bases, and 11 bases separated the two germline ends. CDR3 protein: CASSLYSGYSNQPQHF. As DNA, the CDR3 is TGTGCCAGCAGCTTGTACTCGGGGTATAGCAATCAGCCCCAGCATTTT.

The chain links TRBV7-3 to TRBJ2-2; TRBD2 aligns across 8 bases. Germline assignment: CDR1 SGHTA and CDR2 FQGTGA. The trim removed 3 bases at V and 3 bases at J, leaving 3 bases unmatched. This CDR3 has 15 residues. As DNA, the CDR3 is TGTGCCAGCAGCTTCGGGGGGGTGTACACCGGGGAGCTGTTTTTT. Amino acid sequence: CASSFGGVYTGELFF.